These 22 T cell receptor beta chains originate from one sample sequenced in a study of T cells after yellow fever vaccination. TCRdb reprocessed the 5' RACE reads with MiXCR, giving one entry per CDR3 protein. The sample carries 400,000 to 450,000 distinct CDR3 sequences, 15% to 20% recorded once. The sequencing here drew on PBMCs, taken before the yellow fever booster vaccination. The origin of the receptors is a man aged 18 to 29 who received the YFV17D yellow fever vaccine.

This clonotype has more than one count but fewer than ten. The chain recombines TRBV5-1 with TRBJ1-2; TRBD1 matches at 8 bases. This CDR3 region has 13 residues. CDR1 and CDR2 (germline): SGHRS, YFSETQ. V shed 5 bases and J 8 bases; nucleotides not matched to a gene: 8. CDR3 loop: CASSSGGSWGYTF. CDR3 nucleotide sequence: TGCGCCAGCAGTTCAGGGGGCTCTTGGGGCTACACCTTC.

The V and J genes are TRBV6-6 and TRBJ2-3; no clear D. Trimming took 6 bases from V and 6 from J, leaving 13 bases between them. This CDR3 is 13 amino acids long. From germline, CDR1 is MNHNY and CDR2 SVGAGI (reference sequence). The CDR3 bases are TGTGCCAGCAGCCCTTCACCAGCGGATACGCAGTATTTT. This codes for CASSPSPADTQYF.

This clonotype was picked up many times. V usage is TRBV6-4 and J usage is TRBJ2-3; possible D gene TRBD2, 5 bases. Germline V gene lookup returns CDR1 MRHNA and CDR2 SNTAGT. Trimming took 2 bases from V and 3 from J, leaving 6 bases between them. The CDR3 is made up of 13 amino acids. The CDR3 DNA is TGTGCCAGCAGTGACAGGGAGACAGATACGCAGTATTTT. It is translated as CASSDRETDTQYF.

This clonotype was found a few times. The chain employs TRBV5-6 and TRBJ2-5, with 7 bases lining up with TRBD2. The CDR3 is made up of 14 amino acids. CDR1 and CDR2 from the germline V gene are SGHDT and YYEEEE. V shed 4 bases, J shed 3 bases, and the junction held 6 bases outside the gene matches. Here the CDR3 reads CASSGVGREETQYF. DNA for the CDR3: TGTGCCAGCAGCGGGGTGGGGAGGGAAGAGACCCAGTACTTC.

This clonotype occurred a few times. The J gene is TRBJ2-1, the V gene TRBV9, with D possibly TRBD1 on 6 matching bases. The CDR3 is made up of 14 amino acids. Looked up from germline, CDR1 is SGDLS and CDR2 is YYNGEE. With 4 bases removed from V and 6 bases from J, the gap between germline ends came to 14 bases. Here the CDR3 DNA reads TGTGCCAGCAGCCTTAGGACAGCCATCAATGAGCAGTTCTTC. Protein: CASSLRTAINEQFF.

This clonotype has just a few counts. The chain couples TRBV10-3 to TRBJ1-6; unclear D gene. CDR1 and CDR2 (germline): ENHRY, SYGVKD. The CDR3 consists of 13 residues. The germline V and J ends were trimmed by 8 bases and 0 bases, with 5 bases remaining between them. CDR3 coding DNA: TGTGCCATCGCCCACTCCTATAATTCACCCCTCCACTTT. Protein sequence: CAIAHSYNSPLHF.

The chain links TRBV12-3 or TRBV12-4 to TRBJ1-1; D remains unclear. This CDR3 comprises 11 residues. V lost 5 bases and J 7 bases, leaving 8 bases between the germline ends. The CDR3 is CASSHDREAFF. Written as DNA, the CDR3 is TGTGCCAGCAGTCACGACCGTGAAGCTTTCTTT.

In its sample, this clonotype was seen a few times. CDR3 DNA: TGCAGTGCCGCCCGGACAGGGGTTCGCCATGGCTACACCTTC. Translating it yields CSAARTGVRHGYTF. V and J are TRBV20-1 and TRBJ1-2; 9 nucleotides align to TRBD1. Germline trimming cut 6 bases from V and 6 bases from J; bases unmatched to any gene: 11. There are 14 residues in the CDR3. CDR1 and CDR2 from the germline V gene are DFQATT and SNEGSKA (reference sequence).

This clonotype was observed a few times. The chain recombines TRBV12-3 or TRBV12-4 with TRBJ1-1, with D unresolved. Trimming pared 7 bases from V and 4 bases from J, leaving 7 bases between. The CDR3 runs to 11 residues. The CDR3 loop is CASKGGTEAFF. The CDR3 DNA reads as TGTGCCAGCAAGGGAGGCACTGAAGCTTTCTTT.

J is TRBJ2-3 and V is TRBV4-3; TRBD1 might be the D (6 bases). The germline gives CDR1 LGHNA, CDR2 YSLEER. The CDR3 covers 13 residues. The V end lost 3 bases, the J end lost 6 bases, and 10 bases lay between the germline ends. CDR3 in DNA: TGCGCCAGCAGCCAGGGGGCGGTCGATACGCAGTATTTT. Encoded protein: CASSQGAVDTQYF.

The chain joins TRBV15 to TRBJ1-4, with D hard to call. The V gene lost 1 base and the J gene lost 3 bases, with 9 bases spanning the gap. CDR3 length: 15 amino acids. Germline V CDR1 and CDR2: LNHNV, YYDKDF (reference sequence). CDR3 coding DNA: TGTGCCACCAGCAGAGGAGTCAGCTCTAATGAAAAACTGTTTTTT. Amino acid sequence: CATSRGVSSNEKLFF. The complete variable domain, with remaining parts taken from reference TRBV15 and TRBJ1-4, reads DAMVIQNPRYQVTQFGKPVTLSCSQTLNHNVMYWYQQKSSQAPKLLFHYYDKDFNNEADTPDNFQSRRPNTSFCFLDIRSPGLGDTAMYLCATSRGVSSNEKLFFGSGTQLSVL.

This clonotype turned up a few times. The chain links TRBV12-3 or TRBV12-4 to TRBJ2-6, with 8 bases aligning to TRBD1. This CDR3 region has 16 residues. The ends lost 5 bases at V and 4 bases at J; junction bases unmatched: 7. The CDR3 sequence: CASSRTGSRGANVLTF. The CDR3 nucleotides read TGTGCCAGCAGTCGGACAGGGTCCCGGGGGGCCAACGTCCTGACTTTC.

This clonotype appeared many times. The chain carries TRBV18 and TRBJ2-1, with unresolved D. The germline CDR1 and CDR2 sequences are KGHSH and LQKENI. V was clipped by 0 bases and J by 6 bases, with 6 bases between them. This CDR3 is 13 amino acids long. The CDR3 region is CASSPPGGNEQFF. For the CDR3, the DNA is TGTGCCAGCTCACCACCAGGCGGCAATGAGCAGTTCTTC.

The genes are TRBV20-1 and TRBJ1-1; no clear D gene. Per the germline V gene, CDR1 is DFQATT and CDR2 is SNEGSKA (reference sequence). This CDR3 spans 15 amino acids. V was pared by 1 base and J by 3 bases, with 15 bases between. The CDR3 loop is CSARVPAPSDTEAFF. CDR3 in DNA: TGCAGTGCTAGAGTTCCGGCCCCGTCGGACACTGAAGCTTTCTTT.

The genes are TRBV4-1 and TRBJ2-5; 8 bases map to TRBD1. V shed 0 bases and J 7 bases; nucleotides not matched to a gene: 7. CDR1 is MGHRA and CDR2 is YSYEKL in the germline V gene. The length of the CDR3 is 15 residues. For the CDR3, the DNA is TGCGCCAGCAGCCAAGACCCAGGGGGCTCCGCGACCCAGTACTTC. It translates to CASSQDPGGSATQYF.

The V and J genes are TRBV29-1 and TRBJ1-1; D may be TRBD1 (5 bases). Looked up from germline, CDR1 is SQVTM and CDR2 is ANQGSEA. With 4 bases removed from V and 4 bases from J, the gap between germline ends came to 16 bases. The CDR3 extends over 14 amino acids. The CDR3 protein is CSVVRGALGTEAFF. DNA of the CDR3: TGCAGCGTTGTTCGAGGGGCCCTCGGCACTGAAGCTTTCTTT.

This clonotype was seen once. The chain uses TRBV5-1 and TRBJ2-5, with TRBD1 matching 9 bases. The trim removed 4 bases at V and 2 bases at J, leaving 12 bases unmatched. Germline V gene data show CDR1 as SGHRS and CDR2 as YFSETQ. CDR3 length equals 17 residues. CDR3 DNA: TGCGCCAGCAGCGTAGCCGGGACAGGGCGAATTCAAGAGACCCAGTACTTC. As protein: CASSVAGTGRIQETQYF.

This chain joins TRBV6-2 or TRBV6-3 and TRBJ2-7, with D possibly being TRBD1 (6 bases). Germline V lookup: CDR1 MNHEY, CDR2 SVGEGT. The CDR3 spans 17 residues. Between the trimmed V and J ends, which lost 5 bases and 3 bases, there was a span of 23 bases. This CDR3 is CASSPLTLYRAHYEQYF. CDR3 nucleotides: TGTGCCAGCAGTCCCCTGACGCTTTACAGGGCCCACTACGAGCAGTACTTC.

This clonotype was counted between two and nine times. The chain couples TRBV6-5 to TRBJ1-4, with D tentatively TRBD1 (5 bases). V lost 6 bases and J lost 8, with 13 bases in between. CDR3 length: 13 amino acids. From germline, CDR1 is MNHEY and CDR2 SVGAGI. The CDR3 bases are TGTGCCAGCAGCCCCCGGGGGGAAGAAAAACTGTTTTTT. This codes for CASSPRGEEKLFF.

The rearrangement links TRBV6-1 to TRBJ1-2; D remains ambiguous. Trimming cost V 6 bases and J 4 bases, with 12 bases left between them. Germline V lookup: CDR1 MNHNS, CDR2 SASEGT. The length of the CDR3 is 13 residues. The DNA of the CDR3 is TGTGCCAGCAGGGACGGGATGGGCTATGGCTACACCTTC. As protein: CASRDGMGYGYTF.

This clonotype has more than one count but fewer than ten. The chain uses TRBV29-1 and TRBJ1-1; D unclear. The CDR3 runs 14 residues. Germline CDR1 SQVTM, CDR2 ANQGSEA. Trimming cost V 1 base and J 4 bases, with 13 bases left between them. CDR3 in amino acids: CSVEVPTRGTEAFF. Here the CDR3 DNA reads TGCAGCGTTGAAGTCCCAACGCGGGGCACTGAAGCTTTCTTT.

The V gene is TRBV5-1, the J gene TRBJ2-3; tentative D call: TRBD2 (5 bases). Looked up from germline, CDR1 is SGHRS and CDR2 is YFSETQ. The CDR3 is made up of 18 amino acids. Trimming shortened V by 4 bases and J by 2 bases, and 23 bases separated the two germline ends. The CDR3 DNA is TGCGCCAGCAGCGTCGGTCAAGCGGACCTGCTCTACACAGATACGCAGTATTTT. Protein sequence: CASSVGQADLLYTDTQYF.